A selection of T cell receptor beta chains follows, all from one sample in a study of CD8+CD57+ T cells in acquired aplastic anemia. Each CDR3 protein gets one entry after TCRdb re-called the reads with MiXCR. The table shows some 160,000 distinct CDR3 sequences, with about half occurring only once. Specimen: sorted CD4+, CD8+, or CD8+CD57+ T cells (not recorded which) from PBMCs. Source of these receptors: a human donor with aplastic anemia. CDR3s include the opening cysteine and the closing phenylalanine or tryptophan. Each record gives: D gene, V gene, clone size, J gene, CDR3 protein, CDR3 DNA. A D gene is named only where the DNA matches it firmly. Clone size is shown for a subset of rows, as once, few, many or a class of expanded clone.

.	TRBV7-9	many	TRBJ1-1	CASSPPTLNTEAFF	TGTGCCAGCAGCCCGCCGACACTGAACACTGAAGCTTTCTTT
.	TRBV7-2	few	TRBJ2-5	CASSLTLRVDTAQYF	TGTGCCAGCAGCTTAACCTTGAGGGTAGATACGGCCCAGTACTTC
.	TRBV29-1	.	TRBJ1-1	CSFVRGSTEAFF	TGCAGCTTTGTCAGGGGAAGCACTGAAGCTTTCTTT
TRBD2	TRBV20-1	.	TRBJ2-1	CSARASGGHYNEQFF	TGCAGTGCGAGGGCTAGCGGGGGCCATTACAATGAGCAGTTCTTC
.	TRBV19	.	TRBJ1-6	CASSHRTNSPLHF	TGTGCCAGTAGTCACAGGACCAATTCACCCCTCCACTTT
.	TRBV19	.	TRBJ2-7	CASSTDSPWREQYF	TGTGCCAGTAGTACCGACAGCCCGTGGCGGGAGCAGTACTTC
.	TRBV2	.	TRBJ2-5	CASSDQGRGETQYF	TGTGCCAGCAGTGATCAGGGGCGCGGAGAGACCCAGTACTTC
TRBD1	TRBV29-1	few	TRBJ1-1	CSVNGQANTEAFF	TGCAGCGTTAACGGACAGGCAAACACTGAAGCTTTCTTT
.	TRBV3-1	few	TRBJ1-1	CASSYTQRGNTEAFF	TGTGCCAGCAGCTATACCCAACGGGGGAACACTGAAGCTTTCTTT
TRBD2	TRBV3-1	many	TRBJ2-1	CASSRLAEQFF	TGTGCCAGCAGCCGACTAGCTGAGCAGTTCTTC